This TCR beta chain was observed in a study of CD8 T cell repertoires and HIV-1 epitope variants. Here immunoSEQ multiplex PCR was the method, and the copy in TCRdb shows in-frame clones only, minus some. Of tens of thousands of clones in the sample, 70% to 75% were seen once. This TCR derives from a male donor with HIV. Sequenced input: uncultured baseline CD8+ T cells from peripheral blood mononuclear cells (PBMCs).

CDR3 sequence (DNA): TGTGCCAGCAGTGAAATAGTAAGCTCCTACGAGCAGTACTTC. This encodes CASSEIVSSYEQYF. The chain carries TRBV6-1 and TRBJ2-7; D unresolved. The V and J ends lost 2 bases and 0 bases respectively, with 8 bases between them. The CDR3 contains 14 residues. Germline loops: CDR1 MNHNS, CDR2 SASEGT.